This TCR beta chain was identified in a study of T cell repertoires in cytomegalovirus infection. Trimming removed 4 bases at V and 1 base at J, with 10 bases between. The CDR3 totals 14 residues. From germline, CDR1 is SGHTA and CDR2 FQGNSA. TCRdb itself ran the reads through MiXCR, one entry per CDR3 protein. This table has approximately 1,000,000 distinct CDR3 sequences, around a third appearing once. At least ten counts were recorded for this clonotype. Antigen: not known. This receptor was taken from a human donor in good health (CMV status not recorded). Some clones in this sample may be carry-over from other donors' samples. This chain links TRBV7-2 with TRBJ2-5; D assignment may be TRBD1 or TRBD2 (5 bases each). The sample consisted of cultured CD8+ T cells from PBMCs, taken from culture after CMV antigen stimulation. Written as DNA, the CDR3 is TGTGCCAGCAGCTCGGGACCCAGCCAAGAGACCCAGTACTTC. Translating gives CASSSGPSQETQYF.